This T cell receptor beta chain is drawn from a study of blood T cell repertoires in COVID-19. Looking at the study overall: Acute and convalescent COVID-19 samples came from the United States, Italy and Spain. Sources were T cells, B-cell-depleted T cells, or PBMCs; the material itself was cDNA or gDNA.

Per the study methods: Amplification with reference gene primers provided the estimates of nucleated cell counts. TCRdb keeps only in-frame clones here, not all; method: immunoSEQ multiplex PCR. That table supplies the V and J calls and clone size; D and trimming were determined from the DNA. The sample includes approximately 210,000 clones, roughly 82% of them seen just once. Germline values: CDR1 LNHDA, CDR2 SQIVND (reference sequence). V lost 7 bases, J lost 2 bases, and 7 bases stayed unmatched. The CDR3 is 14 amino acids. This TCR was recovered from a woman in her thirties or forties with acute or convalescent COVID-19. The rearrangement links TRBV19 to TRBJ1-1; TRBD1 matches 7 bases. The source material was peripheral blood. CDR3 in amino acids: CASTQGQVNTEAFF. DNA for the CDR3: TGTGCCAGTACTCAAGGACAGGTTAACACTGAAGCTTTCTTT.